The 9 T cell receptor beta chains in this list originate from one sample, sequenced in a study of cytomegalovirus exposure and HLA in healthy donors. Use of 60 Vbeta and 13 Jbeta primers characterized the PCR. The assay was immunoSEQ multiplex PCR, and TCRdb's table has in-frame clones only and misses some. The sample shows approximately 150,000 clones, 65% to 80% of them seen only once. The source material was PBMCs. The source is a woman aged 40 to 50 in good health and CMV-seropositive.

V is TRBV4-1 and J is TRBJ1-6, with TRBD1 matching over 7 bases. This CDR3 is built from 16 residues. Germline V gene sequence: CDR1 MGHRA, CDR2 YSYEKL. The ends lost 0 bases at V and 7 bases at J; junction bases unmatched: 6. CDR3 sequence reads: CASSQDLQGRNSPLHF. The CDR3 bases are TGCGCCAGCAGCCAAGATCTACAGGGGAGGAATTCACCCCTCCACTTT.

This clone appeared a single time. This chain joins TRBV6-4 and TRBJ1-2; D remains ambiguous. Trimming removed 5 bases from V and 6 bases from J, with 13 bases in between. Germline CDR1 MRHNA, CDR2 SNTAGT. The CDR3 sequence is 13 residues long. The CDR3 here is CASSLSGGDGYTF. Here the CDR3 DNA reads TGTGCCAGCAGTTTGTCAGGAGGAGATGGCTACACCTTC.

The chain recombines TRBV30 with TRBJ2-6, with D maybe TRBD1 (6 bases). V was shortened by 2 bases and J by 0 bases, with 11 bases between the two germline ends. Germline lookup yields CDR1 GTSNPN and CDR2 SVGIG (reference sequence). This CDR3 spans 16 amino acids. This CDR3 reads CAWSIRQASGANVLTF. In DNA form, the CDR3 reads TGTGCCTGGAGTATAAGACAGGCCTCTGGGGCCAACGTCCTGACTTTC.

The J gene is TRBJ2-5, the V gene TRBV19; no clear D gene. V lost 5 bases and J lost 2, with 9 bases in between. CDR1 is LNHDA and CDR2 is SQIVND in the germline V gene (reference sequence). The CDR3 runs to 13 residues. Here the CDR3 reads CASSLQIQETQYF. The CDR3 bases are TGTGCCAGTAGTTTACAGATTCAAGAGACCCAGTACTTC.

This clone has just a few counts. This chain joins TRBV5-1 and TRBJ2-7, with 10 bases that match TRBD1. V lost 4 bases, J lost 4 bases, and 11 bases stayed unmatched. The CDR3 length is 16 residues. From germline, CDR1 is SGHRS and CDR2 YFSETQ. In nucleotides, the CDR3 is TGCGCCAGCAGCACCTCTCCGGGACAGGGGATTTACGAGCAGTACTTC. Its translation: CASSTSPGQGIYEQYF.

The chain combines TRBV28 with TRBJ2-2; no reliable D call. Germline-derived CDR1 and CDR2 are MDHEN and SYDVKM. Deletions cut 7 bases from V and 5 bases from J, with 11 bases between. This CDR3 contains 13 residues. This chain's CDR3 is CASKKEVTGELFF. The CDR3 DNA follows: TGTGCCAGCAAGAAAGAGGTAACCGGGGAGCTGTTTTTT.

CDR3 bases: TGTGCCTGGAGCCGGACAGAGGGGTTTAACTATGGCTACACCTTC. Translated, it gives CAWSRTEGFNYGYTF. The chain couples TRBV30 to TRBJ1-2, with a possible D match to TRBD1 (6 bases). The CDR3 sequence is 15 residues long. The germline V and J ends were trimmed by 3 bases and 1 base, with 15 bases remaining between them. The germline CDR1 and CDR2 sequences are GTSNPN and SVGIG (reference sequence).

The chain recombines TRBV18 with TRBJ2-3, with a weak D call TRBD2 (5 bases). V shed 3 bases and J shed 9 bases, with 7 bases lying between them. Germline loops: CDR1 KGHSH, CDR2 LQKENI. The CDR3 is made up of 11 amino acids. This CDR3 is CASSPPGTQYF. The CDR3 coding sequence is TGTGCCAGCTCACCCCCGGGGACGCAGTATTTT. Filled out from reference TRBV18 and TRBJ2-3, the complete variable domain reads NAGVMQNPRHLVRRRGQEARLRCSPMKGHSHVYWYRQLPEEGLKFMVYLQKENIIDESGMPKERFSAEFPKEGPSILRIQQVVRGDSAAYFCASSPPGTQYFGPGTRLTVL.

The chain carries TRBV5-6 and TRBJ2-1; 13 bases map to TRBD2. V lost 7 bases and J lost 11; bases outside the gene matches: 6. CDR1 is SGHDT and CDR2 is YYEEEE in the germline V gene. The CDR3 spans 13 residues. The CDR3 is CASLLAGGPKQFF. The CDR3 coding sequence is TGTGCCAGCCTACTAGCGGGAGGGCCTAAGCAGTTCTTC.